The clone carrying this T cell receptor beta chain was picked up many times. Antigen specificity is unknown. The data are from a study of T-cell reconstitution after alpha-beta-depleted transplantation in children. For TCRbeta, the library was prepared with unique molecular identifiers. TCRdb recomputed calls from the PCR reads with MiXCR, one row per CDR3 protein. Of 200,000 to 250,000 distinct CDR3 sequences in the sample, approximately 10% were seen once. Study observations and caveats: T-cell numbers and diversity one year post-transplant derived largely from freshly generated T cells. Day-60 TCRbeta diversity that was high in some patients was derived from surviving recipient T cells and thymic progenitors.

The receptor was isolated from a child younger than two with acute myeloid leukemia, due to receive a stem cell transplant. Sequences were derived from PBMCs, sampled before TCRalphabeta/CD19-depleted stem cell transplant.

The CDR3 DNA follows: TGTGCCATCGGCCTGAGCTCCTACGAGCAGTACTTC. Translation gives CAIGLSSYEQYF. The J gene is TRBJ2-7, the V gene TRBV10-3, with D unclear. V gave up 8 bases and J gave up 0 bases, with 8 bases separating them. The CDR3 loop spans 12 amino acids. CDR1 and CDR2 from the germline V gene are ENHRY and SYGVKD.